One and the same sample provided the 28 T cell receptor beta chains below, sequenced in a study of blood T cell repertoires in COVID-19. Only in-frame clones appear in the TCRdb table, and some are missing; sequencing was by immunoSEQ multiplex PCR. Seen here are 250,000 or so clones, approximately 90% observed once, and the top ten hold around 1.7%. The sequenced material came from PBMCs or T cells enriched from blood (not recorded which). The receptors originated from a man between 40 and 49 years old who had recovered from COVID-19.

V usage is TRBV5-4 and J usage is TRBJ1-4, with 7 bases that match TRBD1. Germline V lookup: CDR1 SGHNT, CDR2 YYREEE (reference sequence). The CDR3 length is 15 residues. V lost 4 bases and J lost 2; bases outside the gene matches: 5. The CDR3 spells CASSASRGTNEKLFF. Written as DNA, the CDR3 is TGTGCCAGCAGCGCTAGCAGGGGGACTAATGAAAAACTGTTTTTT. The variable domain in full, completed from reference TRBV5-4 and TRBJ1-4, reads ETGVTQSPTHLIKTRGQQVTLRCSSQSGHNTVSWYQQALGQGPQFIFQYYREEENGRGNFPPRFSGLQFPNYSSELNVNALELDDSALYLCASSASRGTNEKLFFGSGTQLSVL.

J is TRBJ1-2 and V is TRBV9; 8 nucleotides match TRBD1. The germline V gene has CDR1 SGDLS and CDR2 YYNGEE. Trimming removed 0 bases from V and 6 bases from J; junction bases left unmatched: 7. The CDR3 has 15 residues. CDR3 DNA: TGTGCCAGCAGCGTAGCTTCAGGGGGCGCAGATGGCTACACCTTC. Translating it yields CASSVASGGADGYTF.

CDR3 DNA sequence: TGTGCCAGCAGCTTTAGACTAGCGGCCACCGGGGAGCTGTTTTTT. It codes for CASSFRLAATGELFF. This sequence joins TRBV7-9 and TRBJ2-2; 9 bases are shared with TRBD2. The CDR3 totals 15 residues. J lost 4 bases, V lost 3 bases, and 3 bases had no gene match. The germline CDR1 and CDR2 sequences are SEHNR and FQNEAQ (reference sequence).

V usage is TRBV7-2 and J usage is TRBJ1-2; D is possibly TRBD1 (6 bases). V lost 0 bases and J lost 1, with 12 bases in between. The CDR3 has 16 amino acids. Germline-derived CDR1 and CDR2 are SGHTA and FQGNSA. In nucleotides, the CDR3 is TGTGCCAGCAGCTTAGCAGCAGGGGCGAATAACTATGGCTACACCTTC. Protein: CASSLAAGANNYGYTF. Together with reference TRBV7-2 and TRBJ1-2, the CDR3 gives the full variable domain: GAGVSQSPSNKVTEKGKDVELRCDPISGHTALYWYRQSLGQGLEFLIYFQGNSAPDKSGLPSDRFSAERTGGSVSTLTIQRTQQEDSAVYLCASSLAAGANNYGYTFGSGTRLTVV.

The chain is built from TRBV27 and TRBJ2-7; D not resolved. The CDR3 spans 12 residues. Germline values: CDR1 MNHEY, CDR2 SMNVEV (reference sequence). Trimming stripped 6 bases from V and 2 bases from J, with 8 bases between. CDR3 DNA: TGTGCCAGCAGCTCGTCTCCCTACGAGCAGTACTTC. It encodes CASSSSPYEQYF.

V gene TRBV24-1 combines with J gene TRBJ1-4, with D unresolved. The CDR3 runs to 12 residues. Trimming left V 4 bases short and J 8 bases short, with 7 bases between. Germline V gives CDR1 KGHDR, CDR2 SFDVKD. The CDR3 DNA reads TGTGCCACCAGTGACCAGTTCGAAAAACTGTTTTTT. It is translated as CATSDQFEKLFF.

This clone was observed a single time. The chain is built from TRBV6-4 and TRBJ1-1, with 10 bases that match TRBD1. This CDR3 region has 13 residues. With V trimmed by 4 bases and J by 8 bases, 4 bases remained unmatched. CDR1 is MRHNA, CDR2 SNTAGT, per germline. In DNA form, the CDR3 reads TGTGCCAGCAGTGTCGGGACAGGGGAAGAAGCTTTCTTT. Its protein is CASSVGTGEEAFF.

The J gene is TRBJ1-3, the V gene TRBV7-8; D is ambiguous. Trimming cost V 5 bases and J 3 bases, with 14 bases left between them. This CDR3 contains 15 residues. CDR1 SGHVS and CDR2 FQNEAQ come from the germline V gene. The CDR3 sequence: CASSPSTILGNTIYF. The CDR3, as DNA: TGTGCCAGCAGCCCCTCCACTATACTTGGAAACACCATATATTTT.

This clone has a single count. CDR3 nucleotide sequence: TGTGCCAGCAGCGTGGGGACTAGCGGGGAGTCCGAGCAGTTCTTC. It codes for CASSVGTSGESEQFF. This rearrangement joins TRBV9 to TRBJ2-1; 13 nucleotides line up with TRBD2. The junction had 6 bases not matched to a gene; V was cut back by 2 bases and J by 10 bases. Germline V gives CDR1 SGDLS, CDR2 YYNGEE. The CDR3 has 15 amino acids.

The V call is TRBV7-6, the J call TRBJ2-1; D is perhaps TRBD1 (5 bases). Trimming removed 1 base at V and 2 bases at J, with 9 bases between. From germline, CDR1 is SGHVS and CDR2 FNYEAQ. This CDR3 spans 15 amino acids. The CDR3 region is CASSLVGRAYNEQFF. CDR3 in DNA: TGTGCCAGCAGCTTAGTCGGCAGGGCCTACAATGAGCAGTTCTTC.

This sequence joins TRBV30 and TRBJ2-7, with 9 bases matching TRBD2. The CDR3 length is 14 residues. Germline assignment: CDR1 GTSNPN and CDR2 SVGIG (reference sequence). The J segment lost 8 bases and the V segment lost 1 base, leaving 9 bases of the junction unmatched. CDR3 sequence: CAWSEGLAHSQQYF. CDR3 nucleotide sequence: TGTGCCTGGAGTGAGGGACTAGCCCATTCCCAGCAGTACTTC.

The CDR3 region is CASSDPGTATGELFF. Written as DNA, the CDR3 is TGTGCCAGCAGTGACCCCGGGACAGCCACCGGGGAGCTGTTTTTT. The chain carries TRBV2 and TRBJ2-2, with 7 nucleotides matching TRBD1. This CDR3 spans 15 amino acids. Germline assignment: CDR1 SNHLY and CDR2 FYNNEI. Trimming took 3 bases from V and 4 from J; bases not matched to a gene: 5.

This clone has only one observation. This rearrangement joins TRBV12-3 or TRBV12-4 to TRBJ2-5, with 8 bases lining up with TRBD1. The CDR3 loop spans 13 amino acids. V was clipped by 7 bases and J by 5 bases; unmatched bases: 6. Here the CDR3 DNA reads TGTGCCAGCAATATCCCAGGGGGCGAGACCCAGTACTTC. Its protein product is CASNIPGGETQYF.

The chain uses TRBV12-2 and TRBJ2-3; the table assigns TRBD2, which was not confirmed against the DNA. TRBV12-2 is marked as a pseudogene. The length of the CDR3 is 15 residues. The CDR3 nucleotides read TGTGCAAGTCGCTTAACGTACGGGTACACAGATACGCAGTATTTT. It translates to CASRLTYGYTDTQYF.

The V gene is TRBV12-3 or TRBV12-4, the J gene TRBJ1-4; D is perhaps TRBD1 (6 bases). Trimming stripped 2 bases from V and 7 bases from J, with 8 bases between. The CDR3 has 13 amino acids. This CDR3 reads CASSLRGSEKLFF. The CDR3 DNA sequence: TGTGCCAGCAGTTTAAGGGGGTCTGAAAAACTGTTTTTT.

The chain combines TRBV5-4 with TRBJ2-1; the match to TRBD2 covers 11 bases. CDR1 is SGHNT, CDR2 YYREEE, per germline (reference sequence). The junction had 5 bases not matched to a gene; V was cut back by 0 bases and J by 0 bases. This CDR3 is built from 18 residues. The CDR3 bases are TGTGCCAGCAGCTTGGTCAGACTAGCGGGACCCTCCTACAATGAGCAGTTCTTC. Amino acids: CASSLVRLAGPSYNEQFF.

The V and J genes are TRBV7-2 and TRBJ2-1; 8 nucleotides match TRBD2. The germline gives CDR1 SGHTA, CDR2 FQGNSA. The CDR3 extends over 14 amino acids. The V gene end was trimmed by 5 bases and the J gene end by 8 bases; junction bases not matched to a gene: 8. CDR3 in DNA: TGTGCCAGCAGCCCCCTTCGGGGGGGTTATGAGCAGTTCTTC. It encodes CASSPLRGGYEQFF. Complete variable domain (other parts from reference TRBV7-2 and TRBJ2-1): GAGVSQSPSNKVTEKGKDVELRCDPISGHTALYWYRQSLGQGLEFLIYFQGNSAPDKSGLPSDRFSAERTGGSVSTLTIQRTQQEDSAVYLCASSPLRGGYEQFFGPGTRLTVL.

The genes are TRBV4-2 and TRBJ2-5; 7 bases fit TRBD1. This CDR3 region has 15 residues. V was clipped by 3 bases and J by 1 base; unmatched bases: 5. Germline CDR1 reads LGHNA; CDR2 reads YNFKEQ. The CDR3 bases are TGTGCCAGCAGCCACTCCGGGACAGCCCAAGAGACCCAGTACTTC. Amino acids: CASSHSGTAQETQYF.

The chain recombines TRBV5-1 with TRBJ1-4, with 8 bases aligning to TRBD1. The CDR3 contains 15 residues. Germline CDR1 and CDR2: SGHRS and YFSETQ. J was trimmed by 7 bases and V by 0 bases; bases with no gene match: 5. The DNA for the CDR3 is TGCGCCAGCAGCTTGGGGACAGGGAGCATTGAAAAACTGTTTTTT. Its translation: CASSLGTGSIEKLFF.

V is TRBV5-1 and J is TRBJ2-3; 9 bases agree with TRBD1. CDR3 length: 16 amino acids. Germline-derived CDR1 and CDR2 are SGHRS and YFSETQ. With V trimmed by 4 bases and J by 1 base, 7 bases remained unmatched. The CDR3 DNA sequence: TGCGCCAGCAGCATACAGGGGGCTTTCGGCACAGATACGCAGTATTTT. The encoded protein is CASSIQGAFGTDTQYF.

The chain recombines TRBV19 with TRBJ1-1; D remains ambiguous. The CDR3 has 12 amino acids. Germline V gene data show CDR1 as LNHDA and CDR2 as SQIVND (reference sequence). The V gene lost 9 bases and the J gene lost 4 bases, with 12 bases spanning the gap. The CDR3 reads CASLKFGTEAFF. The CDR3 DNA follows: TGTGCCAGCCTGAAATTCGGCACTGAAGCTTTCTTT.

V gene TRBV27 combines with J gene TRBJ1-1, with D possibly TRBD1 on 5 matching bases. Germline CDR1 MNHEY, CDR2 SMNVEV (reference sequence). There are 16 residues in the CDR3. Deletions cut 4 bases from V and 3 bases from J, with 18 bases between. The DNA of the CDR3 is TGTGCCAGCAGTTCCCATTTTGGGGGGTTGGACACTGAAGCTTTCTTT. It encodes CASSSHFGGLDTEAFF.

CDR3: CASSLDRFSGTGELFF. The CDR3 DNA sequence: TGTGCCAGCAGTCTCGACAGGTTCTCGGGGACCGGGGAGCTGTTTTTT. J is TRBJ2-2 and V is TRBV11-2; D might be TRBD1 (6 bases). This CDR3 spans 16 amino acids. Germline CDR1 reads SGHAT; CDR2 reads FQNNGV. V dropped 6 bases and J dropped 5 bases, with 19 bases sitting between them.

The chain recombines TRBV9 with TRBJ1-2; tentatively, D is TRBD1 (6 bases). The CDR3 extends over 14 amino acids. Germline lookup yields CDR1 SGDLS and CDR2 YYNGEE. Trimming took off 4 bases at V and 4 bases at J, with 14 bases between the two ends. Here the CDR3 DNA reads TGTGCCAGCAGCACCCGACAGGAGCCCTATGGCTACACCTTC. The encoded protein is CASSTRQEPYGYTF.

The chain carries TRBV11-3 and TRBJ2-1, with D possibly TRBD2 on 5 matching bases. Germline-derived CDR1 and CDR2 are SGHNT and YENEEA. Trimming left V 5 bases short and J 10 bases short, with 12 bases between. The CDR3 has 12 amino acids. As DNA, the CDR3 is TGTGCCAGCAGCGGAGGCGAGCGCGAGCAGTTCTTC. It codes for CASSGGEREQFF.

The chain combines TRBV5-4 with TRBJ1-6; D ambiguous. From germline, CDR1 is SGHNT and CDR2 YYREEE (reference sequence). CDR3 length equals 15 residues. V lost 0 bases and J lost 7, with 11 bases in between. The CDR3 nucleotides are TGTGCCAGCAGCTTGGATCCGGGGATAAATTCACCCCTCCACTTT. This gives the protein CASSLDPGINSPLHF.

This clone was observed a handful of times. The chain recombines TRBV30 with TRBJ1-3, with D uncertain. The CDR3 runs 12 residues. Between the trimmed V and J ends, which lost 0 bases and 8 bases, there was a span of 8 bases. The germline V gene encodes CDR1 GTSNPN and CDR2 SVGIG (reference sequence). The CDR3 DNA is TGTGCCTGGAGTGTGGCCGGGGACACCATATATTTT. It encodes CAWSVAGDTIYF.

CDR3 DNA sequence: TGTGCCAGCAGTCCGGGACAGGGTGGACCTTCTGGGGCCAACGTCCTGACTTTC. Translated: CASSPGQGGPSGANVLTF. The chain is built from TRBV28 and TRBJ2-6, with TRBD1 matching 9 bases. The CDR3 length is 18 residues. CDR1 and CDR2 (germline): MDHEN, SYDVKM. After removal of 5 bases from V and 1 base from J, the junction contained 9 bases not matched to a gene.